This T cell receptor (beta chain) was obtained from a study of PD-L1 blockade in urothelial cancer. The wider study: It was around 2014 that patients started atezolizumab at 1,200 mg intravenously every 3 weeks. Men with urothelial cancer arising in the bladder made up most of the roughly 30 patients. The researchers analyzed blood 3 weeks (second dose) and 6 weeks after treatment start. The median number of T cells present in blood samples was fewer than 150,000.

Sequenced by immunoSEQ multiplex PCR; TCRdb stores in-frame clones only, minus some. The table has 100,000 to 150,000 clones, more than 75% seen once. V was shortened by 1 base and J by 0 bases, with 10 bases between the two germline ends. The CDR3 spans 17 residues. Germline CDR1 reads LNHNV; CDR2 reads YYDKDF (reference sequence). This sample's time point: peripheral blood 6 weeks after treatment start. Source: PBMCs, taken around atezolizumab (anti-PD-L1) treatment. This TCR came from a man aged 45-65 years with urothelial cancer. The chain combines TRBV15 with TRBJ1-6, with D tentatively TRBD1 (6 bases). Here the CDR3 reads CATSRAQGSSYNSPLHF. In DNA form, the CDR3 reads TGTGCCACCAGCAGAGCACAGGGAAGCTCCTATAATTCACCCCTCCACTTT.